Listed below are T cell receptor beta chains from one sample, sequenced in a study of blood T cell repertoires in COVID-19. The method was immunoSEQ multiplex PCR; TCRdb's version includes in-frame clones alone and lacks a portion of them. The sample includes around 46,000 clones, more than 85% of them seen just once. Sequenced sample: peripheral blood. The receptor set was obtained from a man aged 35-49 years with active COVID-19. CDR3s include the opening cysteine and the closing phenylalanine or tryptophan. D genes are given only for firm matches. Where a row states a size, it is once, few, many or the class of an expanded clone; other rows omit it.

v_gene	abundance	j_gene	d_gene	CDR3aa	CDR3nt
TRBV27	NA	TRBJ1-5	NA	CASSFGENQPQHF	TGTGCCAGCAGTTTCGGAGAAAATCAGCCCCAGCATTTT
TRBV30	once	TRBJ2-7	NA	CAWSPGQSYEQYF	TGTGCCTGGAGCCCTGGACAGTCCTACGAGCAGTACTTC
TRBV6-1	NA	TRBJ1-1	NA	CASSGAQGGQGNTEAFF	TGTGCCAGCAGTGGGGCCCAGGGAGGTCAGGGGAACACTGAAGCTTTCTTT
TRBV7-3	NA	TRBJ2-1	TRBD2	CASSPLAGGWNEQFF	TGTGCCAGCAGCCCACTAGCGGGAGGGTGGAATGAGCAGTTCTTC
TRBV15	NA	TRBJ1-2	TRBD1	CATSRGDRVYGYTF	TGTGCCACCAGCAGAGGAGACAGGGTCTATGGCTACACCTTC
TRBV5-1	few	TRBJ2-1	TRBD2	CASSPRWAGASYNEQFF	TGCGCCAGCAGCCCCAGGTGGGCGGGAGCGTCCTACAATGAGCAGTTCTTC
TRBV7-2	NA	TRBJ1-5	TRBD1	CASSLLRQGAPVQPQHF	TGTGCCAGCAGCTTACTCAGACAGGGGGCGCCGGTTCAGCCCCAGCATTTT
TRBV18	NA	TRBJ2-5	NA	CASSPMIGGQETQYF	TGTGCCAGCTCACCAATGATAGGGGGTCAAGAGACCCAGTACTTC
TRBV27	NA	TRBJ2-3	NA	CASSFIWSLSTDTQYF	TGTGCCAGCAGTTTTATTTGGAGCCTCTCCACAGATACGCAGTATTTT
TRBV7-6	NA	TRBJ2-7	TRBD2	CASSPVASGSFGEQYF	TGTGCCAGCAGCCCTGTTGCTAGCGGGAGCTTCGGCGAGCAGTACTTC
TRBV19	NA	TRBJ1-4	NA	CASIYAKKLFF	TGTGCCAGTATTTACGCGAAAAAACTGTTTTTT
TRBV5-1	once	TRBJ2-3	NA	CASSLEAGATDTQYF	TGCGCCAGCAGCTTGGAGGCGGGCGCCACAGATACGCAGTATTTT
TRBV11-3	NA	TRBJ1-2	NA	CASSTPDGLKSYTF	TGTGCCAGCAGCACACCGGACGGACTTAAGAGCTACACCTTC
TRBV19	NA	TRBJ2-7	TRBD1	CASTSGQAADYEQYF	TGTGCCAGTACCTCGGGACAGGCCGCTGATTACGAGCAGTACTTC
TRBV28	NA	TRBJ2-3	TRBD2	CASSSLTPQLAGPFTDTQYF	TGTGCCAGCAGTTCATTAACCCCACAACTAGCGGGACCCTTCACAGATACGCAGTATTTT
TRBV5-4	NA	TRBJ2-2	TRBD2	CASSLGGTSGNTGELFF	TGTGCCAGCAGCTTGGGGGGGACTAGCGGGAACACCGGGGAGCTGTTTTTT
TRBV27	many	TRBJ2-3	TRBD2	CASIALAGDTQYF	TGTGCCAGCATCGCGCTAGCGGGAGATACGCAGTATTTT
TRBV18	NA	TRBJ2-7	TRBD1	CASSPGQGAREQYF	TGTGCCAGCTCACCGGGACAGGGGGCGCGAGAGCAGTACTTC
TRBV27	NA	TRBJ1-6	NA	CASSLGRDSPLHF	TGTGCCAGCAGTTTAGGGAGGGATTCACCCCTCCACTTT
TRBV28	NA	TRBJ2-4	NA	CASRSTQGMWNIQYF	TGTGCCAGCAGGTCCACACAGGGTATGTGGAACATTCAGTACTTC
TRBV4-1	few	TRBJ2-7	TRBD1	CASSPGQGAYLVPYEQYF	TGCGCCAGCAGCCCTGGACAGGGGGCCTACCTAGTCCCCTACGAGCAGTACTTC
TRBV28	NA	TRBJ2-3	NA	CATRRDPYTDTQYF	TGTGCCACCCGGCGGGACCCTTACACAGATACGCAGTATTTT
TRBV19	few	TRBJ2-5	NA	CASSIRLLEGETQYF	TGTGCCAGTAGTATACGCCTACTAGAAGGGGAGACCCAGTACTTC
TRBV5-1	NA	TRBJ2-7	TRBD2	CASRPRLNSGRYEQYF	TGCGCCAGCAGGCCCCGATTAAATAGCGGGAGGTACGAGCAGTACTTC
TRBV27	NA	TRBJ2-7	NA	CASSAPSASYEQYF	TGTGCCAGCAGTGCGCCTAGCGCCTCCTACGAGCAGTACTTC
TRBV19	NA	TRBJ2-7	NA	CASSIAVLGAYEQYF	TGTGCCAGTAGTATAGCAGTCCTGGGCGCCTACGAGCAGTACTTC
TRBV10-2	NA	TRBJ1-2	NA	CASSESQGINYGYTF	TGCGCCAGCAGTGAGTCGCAGGGAATCAACTATGGCTACACCTTC
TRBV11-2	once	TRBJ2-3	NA	CASSLEGLTDTQYF	TGTGCCAGCAGCTTAGAGGGACTCACAGATACGCAGTATTTT
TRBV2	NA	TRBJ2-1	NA	CASRGATAYNEQFF	TGTGCCAGCAGGGGGGCGACGGCCTACAATGAGCAGTTCTTC
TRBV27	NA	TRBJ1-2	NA	CASSLSYTGGNYGYTF	TGTGCCAGCAGTTTATCGTACACGGGGGGTAACTATGGCTACACCTTC
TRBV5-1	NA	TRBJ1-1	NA	CASSSYRLSTEAFF	TGCGCCAGCAGCTCCTATCGGTTGAGCACTGAAGCTTTCTTT